This T cell receptor (beta chain) stems from a study of shared clonotypes between healthy human individuals. The study, taken as a whole, reports: When naive CD4 clonotypes were compared across several donors, around 4.6% were shared. Against clonotypes common to all four donors, non-shared ones had lower generation probabilities.

Here immunoSEQ multiplex PCR was the method, and the copy in TCRdb shows in-frame clones only, minus some. The table shows about 330,000 clones, with roughly 87% occurring only once. A note on this clone: Its antigen is unidentified.

Germline trimming cut 2 bases from V and 3 bases from J; bases unmatched to any gene: 16. Germline CDR1 is MNHEY and CDR2 is SMNVEV (reference sequence). The CDR3 extends over 18 amino acids. This sequence joins TRBV27 and TRBJ2-7, with 7 nucleotides matching TRBD1. The material sequenced was memory CD8+ T cells sorted from blood. Subset in this sample: CD45RO+ cells pooled with CCR7-negative TemRA cells. The receptor's source is a man aged 18-30 years in good health. CDR3 amino acids: CASSLKGGQAGFYYEQYF. CDR3 in DNA: TGTGCCAGCAGTTTAAAGGGTGGACAGGCAGGTTTCTACTACGAGCAGTACTTC.